This T cell receptor (beta chain) came from a study of T cell repertoires in cytomegalovirus infection. Looking at the study overall: Public TCR beta signatures indicated both CMV infection and matching HLA type.

Via MiXCR, TCRdb re-called the reads, giving one row per CDR3 protein. Of roughly 240,000 distinct CDR3 sequences listed, 6% to 8% are singletons. Findings of the study overall: CMV-specific TCR beta clonotypes restricted by HLA-C dominated the ex vivo response. Identification of carriers of CMV plus the relevant HLA was achieved through cumulative public TCR beta family frequency.

This clonotype was seen at least ten times. Its antigen is not identified. CDR3 size: 14 residues. Unmatched junction bases numbered 4, after V lost 5 bases and J lost 0 bases. Germline V gene data show CDR1 as SGHNT and CDR2 as YENEEA. The V call is TRBV11-3, the J call TRBJ2-7; 7 bases fit TRBD1. This TCR came from a human donor in good health (CMV status not recorded). Some clones in this sample may be carry-over from other donors' samples. The sequenced sample was PBMCs. The CDR3 region has the DNA TGTGCCAGCAGCCGGGGACAGTCCTCCTACGAGCAGTACTTC. As protein: CASSRGQSSYEQYF. The variable domain in full, with the rest retrieved from reference TRBV11-3 and TRBJ2-7, is EAGVVQSPRYKIIEKKQPVAFWCNPISGHNTLYWYLQNLGQGPELLIRYENEEAVDDSQLPKDRFSAERLKGVDSTLKIQPAELGDSAVYLCASSRGQSSYEQYFGPGTRLTVT.